Below are 31 T cell receptor beta chains sequenced from a single sample in a study of blood T cell repertoires in COVID-19. The table came from immunoSEQ multiplex PCR; TCRdb's copy has only in-frame clones and leaves some out. The sample includes 210,000 or so clones, roughly 85% of them seen just once. Specimen: PBMCs or T cells enriched from blood (not recorded which). The receptor source for this set is a woman between 50 and 59 years old who had been exposed to COVID-19.

The CDR3 is CASSIPDKNGANVLTF. The CDR3 DNA follows: TGTGCCAGCAGCATCCCCGACAAGAATGGGGCCAACGTCCTGACTTTC. J is TRBJ2-6 and V is TRBV11-2; D unresolved. The germline V gene encodes CDR1 SGHAT and CDR2 FQNNGV. V lost 5 bases to trimming and J lost 3 bases, with 14 bases between them. CDR3 size: 16 residues.

The V and J genes are TRBV19 and TRBJ1-5; D unclear. V lost 4 bases, J lost 6 bases, and 13 bases lay in between. The CDR3 runs 14 residues. Germline V gives CDR1 LNHDA, CDR2 SQIVND (reference sequence). The CDR3 loop reads CASSTVRSVQPQHF. CDR3 nucleotides: TGTGCCAGTAGTACAGTGCGGTCGGTTCAGCCCCAGCATTTT.

The rearrangement joins TRBV10-3 to TRBJ1-1; 7 bases match TRBD1. Germline values: CDR1 ENHRY, CDR2 SYGVKD. V lost 4 bases, J lost 8 bases, and 4 bases stayed unmatched. The length of the CDR3 is 12 residues. The CDR3 loop reads CAISVGTAEAFF. The CDR3 region has the DNA TGTGCCATCAGTGTAGGGACAGCCGAAGCTTTCTTT.

The V and J genes are TRBV7-2 and TRBJ2-5; 14 nucleotides align to TRBD2. Germline V lookup: CDR1 SGHTA, CDR2 FQGNSA. V gave up 5 bases and J gave up 5 bases; unmatched junction bases: 7. The CDR3 has 16 amino acids. In nucleotides, the CDR3 is TGTGCCAGCAGCCGTCAAAGGACTAGCGGGGGGGAGACCCAGTACTTC. Translation: CASSRQRTSGGETQYF.

The chain employs TRBV3-1 (or the pseudogene TRBV3-2) and TRBJ2-5; the match to TRBD2 covers 7 bases. CDR1 and CDR2 (germline): LGHDT, YNNKEL (reference sequence). J gave up 1 base and V 4 bases, and 3 bases lay outside the gene matches. CDR3 length equals 14 residues. The CDR3: CASSPSSGQETQYF. As DNA, the CDR3 is TGTGCCAGCAGCCCCTCTAGCGGCCAAGAGACCCAGTACTTC.

This sequence joins TRBV19 and TRBJ2-2; D is uncertain. The CDR3 extends over 15 amino acids. V dropped 3 bases and J dropped 1 base, with 9 bases sitting between them. Per germline, CDR1 LNHDA and CDR2 SQIVND (reference sequence). CDR3 nucleotide sequence: TGTGCCAGTAGTATGAGGCAGAGGAACACCGGGGAGCTGTTTTTT. Translation: CASSMRQRNTGELFF.

The J gene is TRBJ1-2, the V gene TRBV7-2, with 12 bases aligning to TRBD1. V lost 0 bases and J lost 8; bases outside the gene matches: 10. The CDR3 consists of 17 residues. CDR1 is SGHTA, CDR2 FQGNSA, per germline. This CDR3 is CASSLAGGTGGGGGYTF. CDR3 DNA: TGTGCCAGCAGCTTAGCGGGTGGGACAGGGGGCGGTGGCGGCTACACCTTC.

This chain joins TRBV11-2 and TRBJ1-2; maybe TRBD1 (6 bases). Trimming removed 4 bases at V and 6 bases at J, with 15 bases between. Germline V gene sequence: CDR1 SGHAT, CDR2 FQNNGV. This CDR3 contains 14 residues. The CDR3 nucleotides read TGTGCCAGCAGCTCCATGCCAGGGGCCGATGGCTACACCTTC. Its translation is CASSSMPGADGYTF.

The chain recombines TRBV18 with TRBJ2-1; D gene ambiguous. The CDR3 contains 13 residues. Germline assignment: CDR1 KGHSH and CDR2 LQKENI. Deletions cut 1 base from V and 4 bases from J, with 5 bases between. Here the CDR3 DNA reads TGTGCCAGCTCACCACGGCAGTACAATGAGCAGTTCTTC. Amino acid sequence: CASSPRQYNEQFF.

The rearrangement links TRBV12-3 or TRBV12-4 to TRBJ1-1; 9 bases are a match to TRBD1. The CDR3 is 13 residues long. The V and J ends lost 6 bases and 10 bases, in that order; junction bases with no gene match: 9. CDR3 amino acids: CASSRGDRGGAFF. DNA for the CDR3: TGTGCCAGCAGCCGAGGAGACAGGGGGGGAGCTTTCTTT.

The chain joins TRBV5-1 to TRBJ2-1; 9 bases match TRBD2. The V gene's germline CDR1 is SGHRS and CDR2 YFSETQ. The CDR3 is made up of 15 amino acids. After removal of 4 bases from V and 0 bases from J, the junction contained 2 bases not matched to a gene. The CDR3 DNA is TGCGCCAGCAGCCCAGCGGGGGGCTCCTACAATGAGCAGTTCTTC. Protein product: CASSPAGGSYNEQFF.

The genes are TRBV19 and TRBJ2-5, with 13 bases matching TRBD2. CDR3 size: 15 residues. V dropped 3 bases and J dropped 6; count of bases not matched to a gene: 4. Germline lookup yields CDR1 LNHDA and CDR2 SQIVND (reference sequence). The CDR3 reads CASSIRGLAGKTQYF. The CDR3 DNA reads TGTGCCAGTAGTATCCGGGGACTAGCGGGAAAGACCCAGTACTTC.

The V call is TRBV28, the J call TRBJ2-7; D gene uncertain. V shed 2 bases and J shed 2 bases, with 7 bases lying between them. CDR3 length: 13 residues. CDR1 and CDR2 (germline): MDHEN, SYDVKM. Here the CDR3 reads CASSLGLAYEQYF. The CDR3, as DNA: TGTGCCAGCAGTTTAGGTCTAGCCTACGAGCAGTACTTC.

This sequence joins TRBV24-1 and TRBJ2-5, with D maybe TRBD2 (6 bases). CDR1 KGHDR and CDR2 SFDVKD come from the germline V gene. Between the trimmed V and J ends, which lost 10 bases and 9 bases, there was a span of 11 bases. The length of the CDR3 is 10 residues. The CDR3 bases are TGTGCCACTGCCGAGCGGGCCCAGTACTTC. This encodes CATAERAQYF.

The V gene is TRBV7-9, the J gene TRBJ1-4, with TRBD1 matching 11 bases. The CDR3 length is 18 residues. Germline CDR1 and CDR2: SEHNR and FQNEAQ (reference sequence). Germline trimming cut 5 bases from V and 3 bases from J; bases unmatched to any gene: 11. CDR3 DNA: TGTGCCAGCAGCCGTAGGACAGGGGGCGACAGGGCTAATGAAAAACTGTTTTTT. Protein: CASSRRTGGDRANEKLFF.

The chain has TRBV5-1 and TRBJ1-1; D is possibly TRBD1 (6 bases). From germline, CDR1 is SGHRS and CDR2 YFSETQ. The germline V and J ends were trimmed by 2 bases and 0 bases, with 14 bases remaining between them. The CDR3 length is 16 residues. CDR3: CASSFLTGVMNTEAFF. The CDR3 region has the DNA TGCGCCAGCAGCTTTTTGACAGGAGTTATGAACACTGAAGCTTTCTTT. The complete variable domain, with remaining parts taken from reference TRBV5-1 and TRBJ1-1, reads KAGVTQTPRYLIKTRGQQVTLSCSPISGHRSVSWYQQTPGQGLQFLFEYFSETQRNKGNFPGRFSGRQFSNSRSEMNVSTLELGDSALYLCASSFLTGVMNTEAFFGQGTRLTVV.

The chain carries TRBV2 and TRBJ1-1; no definite D call. The germline gives CDR1 SNHLY, CDR2 FYNNEI. The V and J ends lost 5 bases and 0 bases respectively, with 10 bases between them. This CDR3 contains 14 residues. CDR3 sequence reads: CASSFLTLNTEAFF. CDR3 DNA sequence: TGTGCCAGCAGTTTCCTGACTTTGAACACTGAAGCTTTCTTT.

This clone was observed once. The chain couples TRBV19 to TRBJ2-5, with D uncertain. V gave up 8 bases and J gave up 3 bases, with 13 bases separating them. CDR3 length equals 13 residues. CDR1 is LNHDA and CDR2 is SQIVND in the germline V gene (reference sequence). The CDR3 sequence is CASGQWAKETQYF. In DNA, the CDR3 is TGTGCCAGTGGCCAGTGGGCGAAAGAGACCCAGTACTTC.

V gene TRBV11-2 combines with J gene TRBJ2-7; tentatively, D is TRBD1 (7 bases). Germline-derived CDR1 and CDR2 are SGHAT and FQNNGV. The CDR3 spans 13 residues. V was pared by 2 bases and J by 6 bases, with 11 bases between. The CDR3 protein is CASSLPQGGEQYF. The CDR3 DNA is TGTGCCAGCAGCTTACCCCAGGGGGGCGAGCAGTACTTC. Together with reference TRBV11-2 and TRBJ2-7, the CDR3 gives the full variable domain: EAGVAQSPRYKIIEKRQSVAFWCNPISGHATLYWYQQILGQGPKLLIQFQNNGVVDDSQLPKDRFSAERLKGVDSTLKIQPAKLEDSAVYLCASSLPQGGEQYFGPGTRLTVT.

This sequence joins TRBV27 and TRBJ1-1, with unresolved D. Germline V gene sequence: CDR1 MNHEY, CDR2 SMNVEV (reference sequence). V lost 2 bases, J lost 11 bases, and 24 bases lay in between. The CDR3 is 16 amino acids. The DNA for the CDR3 is TGTGCCAGCAGTTTAAAACCCTATGAGAATGGGTTGGAGGCTTTCTTT. Translating it yields CASSLKPYENGLEAFF.

The chain employs TRBV30 and TRBJ2-2; TRBD1 aligns across 8 bases. The ends lost 1 base at V and 6 bases at J; junction bases unmatched: 7. Germline V gives CDR1 GTSNPN, CDR2 SVGIG (reference sequence). The CDR3 consists of 15 residues. The CDR3 here is CAWSGQGYAPGELFF. The CDR3 DNA is TGTGCCTGGAGTGGACAGGGGTACGCGCCCGGGGAGCTGTTTTTT.

This chain links TRBV6-2 or TRBV6-3 with TRBJ1-3, with D uncertain. This CDR3 has 18 amino acids. The germline V and J ends were trimmed by 2 bases and 4 bases, with 21 bases remaining between them. The germline V gene has CDR1 MNHEY and CDR2 SVGEGT. Here the CDR3 reads CASSYPTWLSSRGNTIYF. CDR3 nucleotide sequence: TGTGCCAGCAGTTACCCAACTTGGTTGTCATCGCGGGGAAACACCATATATTTT.

The V and J genes are TRBV27 and TRBJ1-6, with 8 nucleotides matching TRBD1. V lost 4 bases to trimming and J lost 5 bases; unmatched junction nucleotides: 10. The CDR3 contains 17 residues. Per the germline V gene, CDR1 is MNHEY and CDR2 is SMNVEV (reference sequence). The CDR3 is CASSSHPTGADNSPLHF. CDR3 in DNA: TGTGCCAGCAGTTCCCATCCGACAGGGGCCGATAATTCACCCCTCCACTTT.

The chain is built from TRBV7-6 and TRBJ2-3; 7 bases are shared with TRBD2. This CDR3 is built from 14 residues. The V gene's germline CDR1 is SGHVS and CDR2 FNYEAQ. V dropped 3 bases and J dropped 6; count of bases not matched to a gene: 6. In nucleotides, the CDR3 is TGTGCCAGCAGCTTCGGACTAGTTCAGGATACGCAGTATTTT. This sequence encodes CASSFGLVQDTQYF.

The chain joins TRBV29-1 to TRBJ1-1, with D hard to call. Deletions cut 8 bases from V and 10 bases from J, with 23 bases between. CDR1 is SQVTM and CDR2 is ANQGSEA in the germline V gene. The CDR3 has 13 amino acids. The CDR3 spells CSPGSVMKEGAFF. DNA for the CDR3: TGCAGCCCCGGCAGTGTCATGAAGGAGGGAGCTTTCTTT.

This chain uses TRBV5-1 with TRBJ1-2; TRBD1 matches at 7 bases. Germline CDR1 is SGHRS and CDR2 is YFSETQ. V gave up 7 bases and J gave up 3 bases; unmatched junction bases: 6. This CDR3 contains 13 residues. CDR3 loop: CASGRQGDYGYTF. CDR3 DNA: TGCGCCAGCGGACGACAGGGTGACTATGGCTACACCTTC. Combining the CDR3 with reference TRBV5-1 and TRBJ1-2 gives the whole variable domain KAGVTQTPRYLIKTRGQQVTLSCSPISGHRSVSWYQQTPGQGLQFLFEYFSETQRNKGNFPGRFSGRQFSNSRSEMNVSTLELGDSALYLCASGRQGDYGYTFGSGTRLTVV.

The chain combines TRBV5-1 with TRBJ1-1; no clear D gene. The CDR3 runs to 14 residues. The germline V gene encodes CDR1 SGHRS and CDR2 YFSETQ. V was clipped by 0 bases and J by 5 bases, with 11 bases between them. CDR3 sequence (DNA): TGCGCCAGCAGCTTGGGACTAGGTGGGACTGAAGCTTTCTTT. It translates to CASSLGLGGTEAFF.

V usage is TRBV4-1 and J usage is TRBJ1-1; 7 bases line up with TRBD1. Per the germline V gene, CDR1 is MGHRA and CDR2 is YSYEKL. The CDR3 length is 14 residues. Trimming cost V 4 bases and J 2 bases; bases outside gene matches: 4. The CDR3 loop is CASSREGGNTEAFF. In DNA form, the CDR3 reads TGCGCCAGCAGCCGAGAAGGGGGCAACACTGAAGCTTTCTTT.

The V and J genes are TRBV3-1 (or the pseudogene TRBV3-2) and TRBJ2-2; no reliable D call. CDR1 and CDR2 (germline): LGHDT, YNNKEL (reference sequence). Trimming left V 3 bases short and J 6 bases short, with 5 bases between. The length of the CDR3 is 12 residues. The CDR3 sequence: CASSQVAGELFF. As DNA, the CDR3 is TGTGCCAGCAGCCAGGTAGCCGGGGAGCTGTTTTTT.

The chain combines TRBV19 with TRBJ2-7, with 9 positions matching TRBD2. Germline V lookup: CDR1 LNHDA, CDR2 SQIVND (reference sequence). The CDR3 sequence is 14 residues long. V lost 5 bases and J lost 0; bases outside the gene matches: 2. The chain's CDR3 is CASSVSGSSYEQYF. The CDR3, as DNA: TGTGCCAGTAGTGTTAGCGGGAGCTCCTACGAGCAGTACTTC.

The chain uses TRBV27 and TRBJ2-7, with D perhaps TRBD1 (7 bases). The CDR3 length is 15 residues. The V gene's germline CDR1 is MNHEY and CDR2 SMNVEV (reference sequence). Trimming removed 1 base from V and 3 bases from J, with 13 bases in between. In DNA form, the CDR3 reads TGTGCCAGCAGTTTATTGCGGGGACAGAACTACGAGCAGTACTTC. The encoded protein is CASSLLRGQNYEQYF.